This TCR beta chain is drawn from a study of identical twins (dated by TCRdb to about 2016). Background on the whole study: To test whether fetal clonotypes persist, this study deep-sequenced TCR alpha and beta repertoires from monozygotic twins, from unrelated adults of various ages, and from cord blood. To rule out contamination, the twin experiments were replicated at different times with different library preparation protocols.

Note on this clonotype: It has no known antigen specificity. Base qualities are not at hand, and no much larger clone is one base apart.

Every donor in the study was a healthy Caucasian. Miltenyi CD45RO+ enrichment and human naive T-cell isolation kits were used to isolate memory (CD45RO+) and naive T cells from PBMC. The library came from 5' RACE. The sequencer was an Illumina HiSeq 2000. Template switching introduced a universal primer binding site; the final cDNA contained a unique molecular identifier, enabling accurate counting of TCR cDNA molecules. Specific primers in the conserved constant-segment region were used to synthesize first-strand cDNA for TCR alpha and beta chains. To control for contamination, every cDNA library was double barcoded, receiving both a SMART-Mk sample barcode and Illumina barcodes. TruSeq adapter sequences along with Illumina sample barcodes were introduced in two successive PCR steps. TCR alpha and beta cDNA libraries were sequenced on the Illumina HiSeq platform with custom primers. In the paper's pipeline: MiGEC processed the raw reads to extract unique molecular identifiers, while MiXCR was used to determine the CDR3 positions. Recombination models were inferred per individual with the repgenHMM and IGoR tools using an EM algorithm. The analysis of shared clonotypes was done with the tcR package in R, with sharing normalized by the product of cloneset sizes. Out-of-frame nonproductive sequences were analyzed to study raw recombination free of thymic and clonal selection effects. TCRdb trimmed public reads at Q25 via fastp, called clones via MiXCR and kept in-frame beta chains. Each CDR3 protein gets just one entry, which takes the most common genes and DNA from the rows behind it. What appears here as the V and J calls and clone size reflects TCRdb's work, not the paper's. The sample includes a few hundred thousand distinct CDR3 sequences, with roughly a tenth observed a single time. The top ten hold over 8% of the sample.

On the study overall, not on this receptor specifically: The excess sharing between twins in beta out-of-frame sequences was weaker because fewer shared sequences reduced the signal-to-noise ratio. Invariant T cells such as MAIT and iNKT could partly confound zero-insertion analyses, although diverse VJ usage argued against such confounding for most clonotypes. Out-of-frame TCR alpha sharing in monozygotic twins was systematically underestimated by recombination models, whereas sharing between unrelated individuals was in agreement with the recombination models. Compared with coincidental sharing between unrelated individuals, out-of-frame TCR alpha sequences shared between twins had an excess of sequences with low generation probability. Fewer insertions were carried by abundant cord blood beta clonotypes, a similar but weaker trend appeared in young adult naive repertoires, and no such trend appeared in memory repertoires. Because the same donors could not be followed over many years, the conclusions relied on cross-sectional statistical analysis.

The clonotype was recovered from a middle-aged man in good health. Sample: memory T cells sorted from blood. The cell subset or site tag for this specimen amounts to: CD45RO+ enriched T cells.

The DNA sequence reads TGTGCCAGCGAAACAGGGACAGGGGCGCCTCATCCCCAGCATTTT. Its coded protein is CASETGTGAPHPQHF. This receptor chain uses TRBV6-1 and TRBJ1-5, with 10 bases matching TRBD1. The CDR3 numbers 15 residues from cysteine through phenylalanine. Solely the CDR3 DNA is kept, with 45 bases framed from the first base. The germline V gene sets CDR1 to MNHNS and CDR2 to SASEGT. Trimming takes 8 bases off V and 10 bases off J; junction bases not matched to a gene: 14.